This TCR beta chain was profiled in a study of blood T cell repertoires in COVID-19. Study summary: Researchers got acute and convalescent COVID-19 samples from the United States, Italy and Spain. Sources were T cells, B-cell-depleted T cells, or PBMCs; the material itself was cDNA or gDNA.

Libraries were prepared by immunoSEQ multiplex PCR; TCRdb keeps only in-frame clonotypes and omits some of them. The sample shows 200,000 to 250,000 clones, 70% to 90% of them seen only once. Per germline, CDR1 SNHLY and CDR2 FYNNEI. The CDR3 extends over 14 amino acids. The V and J ends lost 2 bases and 0 bases respectively, with 7 bases between them. The specimen was peripheral blood. This TCR was recovered from a man of 80 years or more with acute or convalescent COVID-19. This chain links TRBV2 with TRBJ1-1; D remains ambiguous. The CDR3 loop reads CASSENHMNTEAFF. For the CDR3, the DNA is TGTGCCAGCAGTGAAAACCACATGAACACTGAAGCTTTCTTT.